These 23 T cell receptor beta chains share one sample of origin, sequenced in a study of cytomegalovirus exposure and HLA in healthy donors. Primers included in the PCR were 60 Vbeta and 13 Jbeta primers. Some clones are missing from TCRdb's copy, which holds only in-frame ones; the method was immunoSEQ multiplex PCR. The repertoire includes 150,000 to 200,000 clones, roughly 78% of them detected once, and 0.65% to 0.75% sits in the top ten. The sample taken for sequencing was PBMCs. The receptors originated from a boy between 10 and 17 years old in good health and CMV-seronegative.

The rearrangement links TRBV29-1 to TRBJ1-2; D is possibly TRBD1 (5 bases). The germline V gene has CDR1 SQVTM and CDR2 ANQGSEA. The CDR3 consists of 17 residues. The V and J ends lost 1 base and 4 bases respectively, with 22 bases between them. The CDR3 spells CSVEGEGEVLPAYGYTF. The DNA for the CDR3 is TGCAGCGTTGAAGGGGAAGGGGAGGTGCTCCCTGCCTATGGCTACACCTTC.

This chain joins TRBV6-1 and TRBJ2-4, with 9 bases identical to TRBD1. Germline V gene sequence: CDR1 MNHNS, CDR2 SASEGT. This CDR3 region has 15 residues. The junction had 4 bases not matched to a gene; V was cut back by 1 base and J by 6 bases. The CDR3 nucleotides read TGTGCCAGCAGTGAAGGGACAGGGGAGGGAAACATTCAGTACTTC. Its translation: CASSEGTGEGNIQYF.

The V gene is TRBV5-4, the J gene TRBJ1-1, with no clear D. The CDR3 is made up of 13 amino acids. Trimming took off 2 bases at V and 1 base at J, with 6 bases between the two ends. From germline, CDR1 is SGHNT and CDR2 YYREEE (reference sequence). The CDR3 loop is CASSLHANTEAFF. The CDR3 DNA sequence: TGTGCCAGCAGCTTACACGCGAACACTGAAGCTTTCTTT.

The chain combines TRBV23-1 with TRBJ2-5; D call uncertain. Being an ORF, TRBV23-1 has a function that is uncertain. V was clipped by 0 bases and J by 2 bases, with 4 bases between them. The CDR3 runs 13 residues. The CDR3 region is CASSQSQQETQYF. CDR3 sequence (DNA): TGCGCCAGCAGTCAATCCCAGCAAGAGACCCAGTACTTC.

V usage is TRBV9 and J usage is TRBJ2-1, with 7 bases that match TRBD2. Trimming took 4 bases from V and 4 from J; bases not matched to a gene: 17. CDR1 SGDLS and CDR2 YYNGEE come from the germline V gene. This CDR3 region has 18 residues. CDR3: CASSTKINDPSGYNEQFF. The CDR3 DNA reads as TGTGCCAGCAGCACCAAGATAAACGATCCTAGCGGTTACAATGAGCAGTTCTTC.

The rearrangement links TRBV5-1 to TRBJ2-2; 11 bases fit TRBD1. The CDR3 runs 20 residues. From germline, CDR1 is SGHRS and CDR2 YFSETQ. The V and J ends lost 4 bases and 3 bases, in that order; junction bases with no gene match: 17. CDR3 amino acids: CASSRRVRTGGRSDTGELFF. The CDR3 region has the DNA TGCGCCAGCAGCCGAAGGGTCAGGACAGGGGGCCGAAGTGACACCGGGGAGCTGTTTTTT.

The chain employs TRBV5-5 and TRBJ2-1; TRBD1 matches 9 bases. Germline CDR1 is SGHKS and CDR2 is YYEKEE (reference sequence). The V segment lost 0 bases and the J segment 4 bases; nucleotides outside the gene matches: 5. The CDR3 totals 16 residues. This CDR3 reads CASSLGGTGSYNEQFF. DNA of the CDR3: TGTGCCAGCAGCTTGGGAGGGACAGGGTCATACAATGAGCAGTTCTTC.

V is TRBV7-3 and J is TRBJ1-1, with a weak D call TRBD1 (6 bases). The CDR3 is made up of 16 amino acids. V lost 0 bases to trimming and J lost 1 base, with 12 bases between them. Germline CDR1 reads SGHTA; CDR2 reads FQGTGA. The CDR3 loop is CASSLTPVTGNTEAFF. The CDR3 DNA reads TGTGCCAGCAGCTTAACGCCCGTGACAGGGAACACTGAAGCTTTCTTT.

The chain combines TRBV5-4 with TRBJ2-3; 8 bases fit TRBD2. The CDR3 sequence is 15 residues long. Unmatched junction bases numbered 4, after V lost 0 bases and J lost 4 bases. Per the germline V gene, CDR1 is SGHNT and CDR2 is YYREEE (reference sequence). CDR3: CASSLVSGISDTQYF. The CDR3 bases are TGTGCCAGCAGCTTGGTTAGCGGGATATCAGATACGCAGTATTTT.

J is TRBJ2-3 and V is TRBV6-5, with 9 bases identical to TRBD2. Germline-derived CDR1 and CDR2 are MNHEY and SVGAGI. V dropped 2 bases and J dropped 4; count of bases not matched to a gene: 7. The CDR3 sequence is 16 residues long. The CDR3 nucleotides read TGTGCCAGCAGTTACCTCGGCGGGGGGGCTCCAGATACGCAGTATTTT. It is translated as CASSYLGGGAPDTQYF.

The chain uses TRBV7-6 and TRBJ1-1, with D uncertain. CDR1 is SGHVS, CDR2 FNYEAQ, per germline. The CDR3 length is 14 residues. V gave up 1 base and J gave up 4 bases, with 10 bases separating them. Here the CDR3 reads CASSLEVGSTEAFF. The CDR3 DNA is TGTGCCAGCAGCTTAGAGGTGGGGAGCACTGAAGCTTTCTTT.

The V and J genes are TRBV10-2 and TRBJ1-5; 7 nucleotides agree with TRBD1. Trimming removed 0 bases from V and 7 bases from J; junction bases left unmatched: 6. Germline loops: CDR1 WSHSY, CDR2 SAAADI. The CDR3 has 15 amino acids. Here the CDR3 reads CASSESLTGSQPQHF. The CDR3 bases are TGCGCCAGCAGTGAGTCGTTGACAGGGAGCCAGCCCCAGCATTTT.

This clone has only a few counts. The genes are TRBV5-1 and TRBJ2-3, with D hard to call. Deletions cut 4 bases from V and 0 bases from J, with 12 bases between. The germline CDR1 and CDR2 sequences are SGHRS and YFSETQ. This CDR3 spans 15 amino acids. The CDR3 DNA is TGCGCCAGCAGCCCCCCCAGCAGGAGCACAGATACGCAGTATTTT. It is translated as CASSPPSRSTDTQYF.

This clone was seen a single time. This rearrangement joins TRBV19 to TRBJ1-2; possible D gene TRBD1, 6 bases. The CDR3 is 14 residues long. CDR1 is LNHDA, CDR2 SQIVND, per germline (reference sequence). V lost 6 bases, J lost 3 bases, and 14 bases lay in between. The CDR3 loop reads CASRYTGSHYGYTF. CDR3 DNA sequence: TGTGCCAGTAGATATACAGGGTCGCACTATGGCTACACCTTC.

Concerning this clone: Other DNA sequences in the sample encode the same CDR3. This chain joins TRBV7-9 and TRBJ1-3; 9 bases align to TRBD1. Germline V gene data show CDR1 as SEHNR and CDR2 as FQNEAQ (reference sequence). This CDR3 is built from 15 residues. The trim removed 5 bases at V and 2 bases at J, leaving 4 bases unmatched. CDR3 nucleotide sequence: TGTGCCAGCAGCCCCGGGACAGGGACTGGAAACACCATATATTTT. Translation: CASSPGTGTGNTIYF.

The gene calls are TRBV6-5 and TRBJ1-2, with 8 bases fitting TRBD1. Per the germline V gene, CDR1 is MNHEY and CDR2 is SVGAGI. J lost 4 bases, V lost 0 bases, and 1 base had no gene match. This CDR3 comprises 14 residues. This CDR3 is CASSYSDRAYGYTF. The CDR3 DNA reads TGTGCCAGCAGTTACTCGGACAGGGCCTATGGCTACACCTTC.

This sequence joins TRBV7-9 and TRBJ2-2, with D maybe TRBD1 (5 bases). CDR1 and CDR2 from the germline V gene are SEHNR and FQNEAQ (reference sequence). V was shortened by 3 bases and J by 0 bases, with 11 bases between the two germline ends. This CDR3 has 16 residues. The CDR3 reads CASSFSGSPNTGELFF. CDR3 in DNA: TGTGCCAGCAGCTTTTCAGGGTCCCCGAACACCGGGGAGCTGTTTTTT.

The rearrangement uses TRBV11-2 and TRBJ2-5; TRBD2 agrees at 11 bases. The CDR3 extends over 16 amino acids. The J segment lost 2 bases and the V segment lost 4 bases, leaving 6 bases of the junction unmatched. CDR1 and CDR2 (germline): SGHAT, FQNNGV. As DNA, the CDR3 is TGTGCCAGCAGCTCGGGCCGACTAGCGGGACAAGAGACCCAGTACTTC. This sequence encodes CASSSGRLAGQETQYF.

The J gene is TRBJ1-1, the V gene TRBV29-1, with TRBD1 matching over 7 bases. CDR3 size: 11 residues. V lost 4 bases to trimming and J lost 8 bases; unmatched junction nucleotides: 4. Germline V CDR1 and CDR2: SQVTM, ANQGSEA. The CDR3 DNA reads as TGCAGCGTTGCCATGGGACAGGAAGCTTTCTTT. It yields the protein CSVAMGQEAFF.

The CDR3 sequence is CASSYSSRGSNYGYTF. As DNA, the CDR3 is TGTGCCAGCAGTTACTCGAGTCGGGGGTCCAACTATGGCTACACCTTC. The chain carries TRBV6-5 and TRBJ1-2; weak D call: TRBD1 (5 bases). The CDR3 consists of 16 residues. The V end lost 0 bases, the J end lost 2 bases, and 13 bases lay between the germline ends. Germline loops: CDR1 MNHEY, CDR2 SVGAGI.

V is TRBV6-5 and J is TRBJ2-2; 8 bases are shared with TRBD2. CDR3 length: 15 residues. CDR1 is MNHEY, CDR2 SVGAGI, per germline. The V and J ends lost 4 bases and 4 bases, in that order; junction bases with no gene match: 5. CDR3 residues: CASSFSAGATGELFF. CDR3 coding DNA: TGTGCCAGCAGTTTTTCAGCGGGAGCCACCGGGGAGCTGTTTTTT.

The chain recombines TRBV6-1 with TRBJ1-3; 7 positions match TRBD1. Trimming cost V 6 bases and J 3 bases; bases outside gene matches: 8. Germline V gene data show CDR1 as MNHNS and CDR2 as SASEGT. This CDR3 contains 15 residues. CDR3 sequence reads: CASRDTGEFGNTIYF. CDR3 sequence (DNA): TGTGCCAGCAGGGATACAGGGGAATTTGGAAACACCATATATTTT.

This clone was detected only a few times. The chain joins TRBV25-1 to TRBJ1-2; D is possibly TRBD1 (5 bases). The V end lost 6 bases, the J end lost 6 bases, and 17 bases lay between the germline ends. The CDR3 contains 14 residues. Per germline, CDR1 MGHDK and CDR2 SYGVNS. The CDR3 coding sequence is TGTGCCAGCAGCCCCCCGGGGGGTTTTAATGGCTACACCTTC. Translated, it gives CASSPPGGFNGYTF.